These T cell receptor beta chains were read from a single sample in a study of regulatory T cells in long-lasting Graves disease. TCRdb analysed the multiplex PCR reads with MiXCR anew, one entry per CDR3 protein. This table holds approximately 400,000 distinct CDR3 sequences, less than 25% found once. This specimen consisted of peripheral blood mononuclear cells (PBMCs), obtained when the disease was refractory, from a patient treated with antithyroid drugs. Receptors were obtained from a female donor with Graves disease. Each CDR3 is given with its conserved first and last residue. Fields, in order: D gene, J gene, V gene, CDR3 protein. A D gene is named only where the DNA matches it firmly.

.,TRBJ1-1,TRBV3-1,CASSPGVRNTEAFF
TRBD2,TRBJ2-5,TRBV28,CASSPGLVFETQYF
.,TRBJ2-5,TRBV6-2/TRBV6-3,CASSGRGTEQETQYF
.,TRBJ1-5,TRBV27,CASSAYSNQPQHF
TRBD1,TRBJ1-2,TRBV6-1,CASSARTGHNGGYTF
.,TRBJ2-5,TRBV7-2,CASSSRRETQYF
.,TRBJ2-7,TRBV27,CASSLAGRRYEQYF
TRBD1,TRBJ1-1,TRBV6-5,CASSSTRGLGTEAFF
TRBD1,TRBJ2-3,TRBV28,CASSLPKGAVTQYF
.,TRBJ2-7,TRBV30,CAWSVNSYEQYF
.,TRBJ1-1,TRBV6-1,CASSHPGTMAFF
.,TRBJ1-4,TRBV4-2,CASSQGREGEKLFF